The 22 T cell receptor beta chains below all came from one sample that was sequenced in a study of radiation and T cells in renal cell carcinoma. This sample's time point: blood 4 weeks post-SBRT, at nephrectomy. Treatment meaning: 15 Gy SBRT to primary tumor, nephrectomy 4 weeks later. Method: immunoSEQ multiplex PCR; TCRdb's copy keeps in-frame clones and lacks some. The sample shows 150,000 to 200,000 clones, around 89% of them seen only once. The sequencing here drew on blood, taken from a patient whose treatment included radiotherapy and nephrectomy. These receptors all come from a woman aged 45 to 65 with renal cell carcinoma.

This chain uses TRBV4-1 with TRBJ2-5; D remains ambiguous. Trimming took off 2 bases at V and 6 bases at J, with 16 bases between the two ends. The CDR3 loop spans 15 amino acids. Germline V CDR1 and CDR2: MGHRA, YSYEKL. The CDR3 protein is CASSQTTSERKTQYF. In DNA form, the CDR3 reads TGCGCCAGCAGCCAAACGACCTCGGAGAGGAAGACCCAGTACTTC.

The chain is built from TRBV6-1 and TRBJ2-7; D may match TRBD1 or TRBD2 (6 bases each). Germline CDR1 reads MNHNS; CDR2 reads SASEGT. The ends were cut back, 2 bases at V and 2 bases at J, with 13 bases in the middle. The CDR3 covers 15 residues. The CDR3: CASSESWGAAYEQYF. The CDR3 coding sequence is TGTGCCAGCAGTGAATCGTGGGGGGCCGCCTACGAGCAGTACTTC.

The chain combines TRBV23-1 with TRBJ1-1; no clear D. TRBV23-1 falls under the ORF class, with uncertain function. Trimming removed 0 bases from V and 4 bases from J, with 24 bases in between. The CDR3 extends over 19 amino acids. The CDR3 here is CASSQSGHPEGGPTTEAFF. The CDR3 region has the DNA TGCGCCAGCAGTCAATCGGGTCACCCGGAAGGAGGGCCGACCACTGAAGCTTTCTTT.

This clone came up once. The gene calls are TRBV10-3 and TRBJ2-2; 10 nucleotides match TRBD2. The CDR3 is 17 amino acids. Looked up from germline, CDR1 is ENHRY and CDR2 is SYGVKD. Trimming took 2 bases from V and 7 from J; bases not matched to a gene: 10. The CDR3 coding sequence is TGTGCCATCAGTGAGCCGGCTAGCGGGGGAGTTATCGGGGAGCTGTTTTTT. Protein: CAISEPASGGVIGELFF.

The V gene is TRBV6-4, the J gene TRBJ2-1; tentatively, D is TRBD1 (8 bases). Germline V CDR1 and CDR2: MRHNA, SNTAGT. There are 15 residues in the CDR3. Trimming cost V 6 bases and J 8 bases, with 20 bases left between them. Here the CDR3 DNA reads TGTGCCAGCAGCCAAAGACAGGGGAGGGCCGATGAGCAGTTCTTC. It is translated as CASSQRQGRADEQFF.

The genes are TRBV6-6 and TRBJ1-1; no firm D call. Germline V gene lookup returns CDR1 MNHNY and CDR2 SVGAGI (reference sequence). Deletions cut 2 bases from V and 5 bases from J, with 15 bases between. CDR3 size: 15 residues. CDR3 protein: CASSYPISKGTEAFF. The CDR3 nucleotides are TGTGCCAGCAGTTACCCCATCAGCAAGGGTACTGAAGCTTTCTTT.

The chain links TRBV19 to TRBJ2-6; 7 bases are shared with TRBD2. The ends lost 11 bases at V and 0 bases at J; junction bases unmatched: 19. CDR3 size: 19 residues. Germline lookup yields CDR1 LNHDA and CDR2 SQIVND (reference sequence). CDR3 residues: CASRRGITRTSSGANVLTF. The DNA for the CDR3 is TGTGCCTCTCGACGCGGGATTACACGGACTAGCTCTGGGGCCAACGTCCTGACTTTC.

V is TRBV28 and J is TRBJ1-6; TRBD1 matches at 7 bases. V lost 2 bases and J lost 6; bases outside the gene matches: 1. Germline CDR1 is MDHEN and CDR2 is SYDVKM. The CDR3 sequence is 14 residues long. As DNA, the CDR3 is TGTGCCAGCAGTTTAGCAGGGGGTAATTCACCCCTCCACTTT. It translates to CASSLAGGNSPLHF.

The V and J genes are TRBV14 and TRBJ1-2; no clear D. Trimming left V 2 bases short and J 4 bases short, with 11 bases between. This CDR3 contains 14 residues. The germline V gene encodes CDR1 SGHDN and CDR2 FVKESK. The CDR3 is CASSQREKFYGYTF. In DNA form, the CDR3 reads TGTGCCAGCAGCCAACGGGAGAAATTCTATGGCTACACCTTC.

The V and J genes are TRBV19 and TRBJ1-2; 9 positions agree with TRBD1. This CDR3 contains 14 residues. The V and J ends lost 3 bases and 4 bases, in that order; junction bases with no gene match: 3. Per germline, CDR1 LNHDA and CDR2 SQIVND (reference sequence). CDR3 nucleotides: TGTGCCAGTAGTATCGGGACAGGGTTCTATGGCTACACCTTC. It is translated as CASSIGTGFYGYTF.

With respect to this clone: The sample contains more than one DNA sequence encoding this CDR3. This sequence joins TRBV6-1 and TRBJ1-1; no clear D. V shed 5 bases and J shed 8 bases, with 12 bases lying between them. Germline-derived CDR1 and CDR2 are MNHNS and SASEGT. This CDR3 is 12 amino acids long. The DNA of the CDR3 is TGTGCCAGCAGTCTCCGAGACTCAGAAGCTTTCTTT. Translation gives CASSLRDSEAFF.

The chain combines TRBV7-3 with TRBJ2-5; 10 positions agree with TRBD1. The CDR3 consists of 16 residues. J was trimmed by 5 bases and V by 5 bases; bases with no gene match: 11. Germline CDR1 reads SGHTA; CDR2 reads FQGTGA. CDR3 nucleotide sequence: TGTGCCAGCAGCCCTAGGGACAGGGGCGGTGTGGAGACCCAGTACTTC. It specifies CASSPRDRGGVETQYF.

The sample holds a few counts of this clone. This chain links TRBV7-9 with TRBJ1-3; D perhaps matches TRBD1 (6 bases). This CDR3 comprises 16 residues. V shed 8 bases and J shed 0 bases, with 17 bases lying between them. Germline loops: CDR1 SEHNR, CDR2 FQNEAQ (reference sequence). The CDR3, as DNA: TGTGCCAGCGGGAGTCCTTACAGGGACTCTGGAAACACCATATATTTT. Amino acids: CASGSPYRDSGNTIYF.

The rearrangement uses TRBV7-3 and TRBJ2-7; D assignment may be TRBD1 or TRBD2 (6 bases each). Germline V gives CDR1 SGHTA, CDR2 FQGTGA. The CDR3 length is 14 residues. V was trimmed by 2 bases and J by 5 bases, leaving 13 bases between them. In DNA, the CDR3 is TGTGCCAGCAGCTTATCGGGGGCCAACAACGAGCAGTACTTC. Amino acid sequence: CASSLSGANNEQYF.

CDR3 sequence (DNA): TGTGCCAGCAGCTTAGCGTTCCCCGGGGGGACAGGCAGGACTGGGGCCAACGTCCTGACTTTC. This gives the protein CASSLAFPGGTGRTGANVLTF. The chain couples TRBV7-2 to TRBJ2-6; perhaps TRBD1 as D (8 bases). This CDR3 region has 21 residues. With 0 bases removed from V and 2 bases from J, the gap between germline ends came to 23 bases. The germline gives CDR1 SGHTA, CDR2 FQGNSA.

The rearrangement links TRBV5-1 to TRBJ2-1; 10 nucleotides agree with TRBD2. Germline-derived CDR1 and CDR2 are SGHRS and YFSETQ. The CDR3 sequence is 15 residues long. V was pared by 1 base and J by 9 bases, with 7 bases of the junction left unmatched. CDR3 DNA sequence: TGCGCCAGCAGCTTGTATACTAGCGGGGCAGGTGAGCAGTTCTTC. Translating gives CASSLYTSGAGEQFF.

Regarding this clone: Other DNA sequences from this sample encode an identical CDR3 as well. The V call is TRBV5-1, the J call TRBJ2-5; no clear D. Germline CDR1 is SGHRS and CDR2 is YFSETQ. The CDR3 sequence is 11 residues long. V was cut by 1 base and J by 5 bases, with 3 bases left in between. The CDR3 DNA reads TGCGCCAGCAGCTTGACCGAGACCCAGTACTTC. This encodes CASSLTETQYF. Looking up the rest from reference TRBV5-1 and TRBJ2-5 gives the full variable domain: KAGVTQTPRYLIKTRGQQVTLSCSPISGHRSVSWYQQTPGQGLQFLFEYFSETQRNKGNFPGRFSGRQFSNSRSEMNVSTLELGDSALYLCASSLTETQYFGPGTRLLVL.

In its sample, this clone was seen once. This chain joins TRBV19 and TRBJ2-2; 7 positions match TRBD1. The CDR3 runs 17 residues. Germline CDR1 is LNHDA and CDR2 is SQIVND (reference sequence). V was clipped by 9 bases and J by 0 bases; unmatched bases: 13. The CDR3 DNA reads TGTGCCAGCACCATCCGCCCACAGGGGACGAACACCGGGGAGCTGTTTTTT. It yields the protein CASTIRPQGTNTGELFF. The variable domain in full, with the rest retrieved from reference TRBV19 and TRBJ2-2, is DGGITQSPKYLFRKEGQNVTLSCEQNLNHDAMYWYRQDPGQGLRLIYYSQIVNDFQKGDIAEGYSVSREKKESFPLTVTSAQKNPTAFYLCASTIRPQGTNTGELFFGEGSRLTVL.

This sequence joins TRBV7-3 and TRBJ2-5; the match to TRBD2 covers 14 bases. The germline V gene has CDR1 SGHTA and CDR2 FQGTGA. This CDR3 region has 17 residues. With V trimmed by 6 bases and J by 1 base, 7 bases remained unmatched. The CDR3 sequence is CASSPGLAGGFQETQYF. CDR3 DNA sequence: TGTGCCAGCAGTCCCGGACTAGCGGGGGGATTCCAAGAGACCCAGTACTTC.

This chain connects TRBV27 to TRBJ1-2, with 8 bases matching TRBD1. CDR1 and CDR2 from the germline V gene are MNHEY and SMNVEV (reference sequence). The V segment lost 8 bases and the J segment 3 bases; nucleotides outside the gene matches: 8. The CDR3 covers 14 residues. The CDR3 loop is CASRRWGQDYGYTF. Here the CDR3 DNA reads TGTGCCAGCCGCCGGTGGGGACAGGACTATGGCTACACCTTC.

V and J are TRBV19 and TRBJ1-3; no clear D gene. The CDR3 runs 13 residues. V lost 2 bases to trimming and J lost 0 bases, with 2 bases between them. Germline V gene sequence: CDR1 LNHDA, CDR2 SQIVND (reference sequence). CDR3 protein: CASSINSGNTIYF. The CDR3 DNA sequence: TGTGCCAGTAGTATAAACTCTGGAAACACCATATATTTT.

J is TRBJ2-7 and V is TRBV5-1; D gene ambiguous. V was pared by 0 bases and J by 1 base, with 5 bases between. Germline V gene lookup returns CDR1 SGHRS and CDR2 YFSETQ. CDR3 length: 13 amino acids. The CDR3 DNA reads as TGCGCCAGCAGCTTGGCGGAGTCCTACGAGCAGTACTTC. As protein: CASSLAESYEQYF.